This T cell receptor (beta chain) appears in the sequencing data of a study of T cell repertoires in aging, cancer and after chemotherapy. Study-level background: Six age groups, ranging from 30 or younger to 70 or older, included the donors. Millions of TCR reads made up the full dataset.

Study-wide findings and caveats: Healthy donors lost TCR diversity with age mainly through richness, cancer patients through richness and evenness. Untreated cancer patients had significantly lower blood TCR diversity than age-matched healthy donors.

TRB rearrangements spanning V, D and J were amplified using mixed TRB-A/B primers. Each CDR3 protein gets one entry after TCRdb re-called the multiplex PCR reads with MiXCR. The sample has about 13,000 distinct CDR3 sequences, about 25% seen once; the top ten hold 45% to 50%. Regarding this clonotype: As yet, its antigen is unknown.

The germline V gene has CDR1 LNHDA and CDR2 SQIVND (reference sequence). V lost 8 bases to trimming and J lost 6 bases; unmatched junction nucleotides: 15. The CDR3 has 15 residues. TCR beta rearrangements were amplified from peripheral blood genomic DNA. This chain links TRBV19 with TRBJ2-7; 8 bases fit TRBD1. Sequencing was performed on blood. This receptor was identified in a human donor in good health. This chain's CDR3 is CASCARTGLRTEQYF. The CDR3 nucleotides are TGTGCCAGTTGTGCCCGGACAGGGTTAAGGACCGAGCAGTACTTC. The variable domain in full, with the rest retrieved from reference TRBV19 and TRBJ2-7, is DGGITQSPKYLFRKEGQNVTLSCEQNLNHDAMYWYRQDPGQGLRLIYYSQIVNDFQKGDIAEGYSVSREKKESFPLTVTSAQKNPTAFYLCASCARTGLRTEQYFGPGTRLTVT.